A single sample is the source of the 22 T cell receptor beta chains below, sequenced in a study of cytomegalovirus exposure and HLA in healthy donors. Amplification used 60 Vbeta primers and 13 Jbeta primers. The table came from immunoSEQ multiplex PCR; TCRdb's copy has only in-frame clones and leaves some out. The sample has some 170,000 clones, 80% seen once. Sequencing was carried out using PBMCs. Source of these receptors: a man aged 18-30 years in good health and CMV-seropositive.

This rearrangement joins TRBV5-4 to TRBJ1-2; TRBD1 agrees at 9 bases. The CDR3 runs to 14 residues. Germline V lookup: CDR1 SGHNT, CDR2 YYREEE (reference sequence). V gave up 6 bases and J gave up 7 bases; unmatched junction bases: 10. The CDR3 region is CASNDRDRVGGYTF. CDR3 nucleotides: TGTGCCAGCAACGACCGGGACAGGGTTGGTGGCTACACCTTC.

The rearrangement links TRBV27 to TRBJ2-5; tentatively, D is TRBD2 (5 bases). V was pared by 5 bases and J by 2 bases, with 18 bases between. The CDR3 runs 16 residues. Looked up from germline, CDR1 is MNHEY and CDR2 is SMNVEV (reference sequence). This CDR3 reads CASSPTADPGQETQYF. The CDR3 nucleotides are TGTGCCAGCAGTCCTACAGCGGACCCGGGGCAAGAGACCCAGTACTTC.

This chain links TRBV30 with TRBJ1-1; D not resolved. The CDR3 is made up of 13 amino acids. Germline values: CDR1 GTSNPN, CDR2 SVGIG (reference sequence). V was trimmed by 4 bases and J by 4 bases, leaving 13 bases between them. Here the CDR3 reads CAWKEGSSTEAFF. CDR3 bases: TGTGCCTGGAAGGAGGGTAGTAGCACTGAAGCTTTCTTT.

This chain links TRBV7-9 with TRBJ1-5, with 10 bases identical to TRBD1. Germline-derived CDR1 and CDR2 are SEHNR and FQNEAQ (reference sequence). Germline trimming cut 5 bases from V and 3 bases from J; bases unmatched to any gene: 4. CDR3 length equals 15 residues. The CDR3 DNA reads TGTGCCAGCAGCCTAGGACAGGGGGACAATCAGCCCCAGCATTTT. Translating it yields CASSLGQGDNQPQHF. The variable domain in full, completed from reference TRBV7-9 and TRBJ1-5, reads DTGVSQNPRHKITKRGQNVTFRCDPISEHNRLYWYRQTLGQGPEFLTYFQNEAQLEKSRLLSDRFSAERPKGSFSTLEIQRTEQGDSAMYLCASSLGQGDNQPQHFGDGTRLSIL.

This clone was seen a single time. The chain carries TRBV7-9 and TRBJ2-3, with a possible D match to TRBD1 (5 bases). Trimming removed 5 bases at V and 0 bases at J, with 15 bases between. The CDR3 is 16 amino acids. Germline CDR1 SEHNR, CDR2 FQNEAQ (reference sequence). The CDR3 DNA reads TGTGCCAGCAGCCAGATGGGGCCACAGAGCACAGATACGCAGTATTTT. The encoded protein is CASSQMGPQSTDTQYF.

V is TRBV5-1 and J is TRBJ1-1; no clear D gene. CDR1 is SGHRS, CDR2 YFSETQ, per germline. V lost 3 bases to trimming and J lost 1 base, with 10 bases between them. This CDR3 comprises 14 residues. The CDR3: CASSWTGGNTEAFF. CDR3 in DNA: TGCGCCAGCAGCTGGACCGGAGGGAACACTGAAGCTTTCTTT.

This clone was detected a few times. The CDR3 bases are TGCGCCAGCAGCCAAGAGGTAGGGGATGGGGGCACCTACGAGCAGTACTTC. Residues: CASSQEVGDGGTYEQYF. The chain couples TRBV4-1 to TRBJ2-7; D perhaps matches TRBD1 (6 bases). Deletions cut 0 bases from V and 2 bases from J, with 17 bases between. The CDR3 has 17 amino acids. Per the germline V gene, CDR1 is MGHRA and CDR2 is YSYEKL.

This clone was picked up a small number of times. This sequence joins TRBV5-1 and TRBJ2-7, with 10 positions matching TRBD1. The CDR3 spans 15 residues. Germline values: CDR1 SGHRS, CDR2 YFSETQ. J was trimmed by 4 bases and V by 4 bases; bases with no gene match: 8. For the CDR3, the DNA is TGCGCCAGCAGCCCACGGGGGACAGGGGTATACGAGCAGTACTTC. As protein: CASSPRGTGVYEQYF.

The chain joins TRBV18 to TRBJ1-4; TRBD1 aligns across 7 bases. Germline loops: CDR1 KGHSH, CDR2 LQKENI. The ends lost 3 bases at V and 5 bases at J; junction bases unmatched: 3. The length of the CDR3 is 14 residues. In DNA form, the CDR3 reads TGTGCCAGCTCACCTCAGACAGGGAATGAAAAACTGTTTTTT. Translating gives CASSPQTGNEKLFF.

In this sample, this clone turned up a few times. The chain carries TRBV5-4 and TRBJ1-6, with 7 bases lining up with TRBD1. CDR3 length: 14 amino acids. The V gene's germline CDR1 is SGHNT and CDR2 YYREEE (reference sequence). Germline trimming cut 3 bases from V and 7 bases from J; bases unmatched to any gene: 4. CDR3 loop: CASSSPRGNSPLHF. CDR3 DNA sequence: TGTGCCAGCAGCTCGCCCAGGGGGAATTCACCCCTCCACTTT.

About this clone: In the same sample, other DNA sequences code for this CDR3. The chain carries TRBV19 and TRBJ2-7, with 7 bases that match TRBD2. CDR1 LNHDA and CDR2 SQIVND come from the germline V gene (reference sequence). V lost 3 bases and J lost 2; bases outside the gene matches: 4. The CDR3 has 14 amino acids. The CDR3 reads CASSISSGPYEQYF. The CDR3 nucleotides are TGTGCCAGTAGTATTTCTAGCGGACCCTACGAGCAGTACTTC.

This clone was observed a few times. The CDR3 nucleotides read TGTGCCACCAGCACAGATGGGGCATGGGGGCAGTTCTTC. Protein product: CATSTDGAWGQFF. The rearrangement links TRBV15 to TRBJ2-1; D may be TRBD1 (5 bases). With 4 bases removed from V and 12 bases from J, the gap between germline ends came to 16 bases. This CDR3 is built from 13 residues. Germline-derived CDR1 and CDR2 are LNHNV and YYDKDF (reference sequence).

The gene calls are TRBV9 and TRBJ2-5; no firm D call. With the DNA end fitting TRBJ2-7 better, the J assignment may be wrong. CDR3 size: 15 residues. Germline loops: CDR1 SGDLS, CDR2 YYNGEE. The CDR3 DNA follows: TGTGCCAGCAGTCCCTACAGTAGACGCGACTACGAGCAGTACTTC. Translation: CASSPYSRRDYEQYF.

The genes are TRBV10-3 and TRBJ1-1, with a weak D call TRBD1 (6 bases). Germline V gene data show CDR1 as ENHRY and CDR2 as SYGVKD. This CDR3 has 14 residues. Trimming stripped 5 bases from V and 1 base from J, with 11 bases between. The CDR3 sequence is CAISSQGANTEAFF. DNA of the CDR3: TGTGCCATCAGTTCACAGGGCGCGAACACTGAAGCTTTCTTT.

The chain combines TRBV2 with TRBJ2-7; weak D call: TRBD1 (6 bases). V gave up 4 bases and J gave up 7 bases, with 14 bases separating them. The CDR3 has 13 amino acids. The V gene's germline CDR1 is SNHLY and CDR2 FYNNEI. Here the CDR3 reads CASSVRPTGEQYF. Written as DNA, the CDR3 is TGTGCCAGCAGTGTCCGACCGACAGGAGAGCAGTACTTC.

The chain employs TRBV5-1 and TRBJ1-1; no definite D call. CDR3 size: 12 residues. Per germline, CDR1 SGHRS and CDR2 YFSETQ. With 1 base removed from V and 6 bases from J, the gap between germline ends came to 7 bases. The DNA of the CDR3 is TGCGCCAGCAGCTTGTCGAGCGCTGAAGCTTTCTTT. Protein product: CASSLSSAEAFF. The whole variable domain, remainder taken from reference TRBV5-1 and TRBJ1-1, is KAGVTQTPRYLIKTRGQQVTLSCSPISGHRSVSWYQQTPGQGLQFLFEYFSETQRNKGNFPGRFSGRQFSNSRSEMNVSTLELGDSALYLCASSLSSAEAFFGQGTRLTVV.

The chain combines TRBV10-3 with TRBJ2-5; 8 nucleotides agree with TRBD2. CDR1 is ENHRY, CDR2 SYGVKD, per germline. The V gene end was trimmed by 7 bases and the J gene end by 5 bases; junction bases not matched to a gene: 9. This CDR3 spans 14 amino acids. The CDR3: CAIISGGLEETQYF. The CDR3 DNA follows: TGTGCCATCATATCGGGGGGGCTCGAGGAGACCCAGTACTTC.

CDR3 sequence reads: CASSITGGIYNEQFF. The CDR3 DNA reads TGTGCCAGTAGTATCACGGGAGGGATCTACAATGAGCAGTTCTTC. The chain has TRBV19 and TRBJ2-1; 8 nucleotides line up with TRBD2. CDR3 length equals 15 residues. In germline, CDR1 is LNHDA, CDR2 SQIVND (reference sequence). Unmatched junction bases numbered 4, after V lost 3 bases and J lost 3 bases.

This chain joins TRBV2 and TRBJ2-1; TRBD1 matches at 7 bases. V dropped 3 bases and J dropped 3; count of bases not matched to a gene: 5. Germline lookup yields CDR1 SNHLY and CDR2 FYNNEI. The CDR3 has 15 amino acids. DNA of the CDR3: TGTGCCAGCAGTGATTTGACAGGGCTCTACAATGAGCAGTTCTTC. This gives the protein CASSDLTGLYNEQFF.

This clone has just a few counts. This chain links TRBV12-5 with TRBJ1-5, with D perhaps TRBD1 (5 bases). V lost 1 base, J lost 6 bases, and 16 bases lay in between. Germline V gives CDR1 LGHNT, CDR2 FRNRAP. The length of the CDR3 is 16 residues. The CDR3 nucleotides read TGTGCTAGTGGTTTGGGACCACGGGGGGGGATTCAGCCCCAGCATTTT. Translation gives CASGLGPRGGIQPQHF.

The chain combines TRBV7-2 with TRBJ1-4; tentative D call: TRBD1 (5 bases). In germline, CDR1 is SGHTA, CDR2 FQGNSA. This CDR3 region has 16 residues. Trimming took off 1 base at V and 7 bases at J, with 16 bases between the two ends. The CDR3 region is CASSLVSRAVGEKLFF. As DNA, the CDR3 is TGTGCCAGCAGCTTAGTCTCCAGGGCCGTAGGTGAAAAACTGTTTTTT.

The chain joins TRBV19 to TRBJ1-2; perhaps TRBD1 as D (5 bases). The CDR3 sequence is 13 residues long. The V gene lost 1 base and the J gene lost 4 bases, with 7 bases spanning the gap. Germline V gene data show CDR1 as LNHDA and CDR2 as SQIVND (reference sequence). CDR3 sequence (DNA): TGTGCCAGTAGTATAGGGGGCGGCTATGGCTACACCTTC. Amino acids: CASSIGGGYGYTF.